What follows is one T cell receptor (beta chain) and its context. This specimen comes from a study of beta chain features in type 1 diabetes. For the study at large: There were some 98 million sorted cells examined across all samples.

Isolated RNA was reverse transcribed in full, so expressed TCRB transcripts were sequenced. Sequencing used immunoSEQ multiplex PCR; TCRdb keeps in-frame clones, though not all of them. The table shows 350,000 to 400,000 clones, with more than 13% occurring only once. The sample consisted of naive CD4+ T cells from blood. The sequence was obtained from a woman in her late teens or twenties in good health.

CDR3: CASRGVAGRGSTQYF. Written as DNA, the CDR3 is TGTGCCAGTAGGGGAGTAGCGGGAAGGGGTTCTACGCAGTATTTT. The gene calls are TRBV19 and TRBJ2-3; TRBD2 matches 8 bases. This CDR3 is 15 amino acids long. The V segment lost 6 bases and the J segment 8 bases; nucleotides outside the gene matches: 13. Per germline, CDR1 LNHDA and CDR2 SQIVND (reference sequence).